This T cell receptor (beta chain) emerged from a study of blood T cell repertoires in COVID-19. Whole-study context: Samples of COVID-19 (acute and convalescent) were obtained from the United States, Italy and Spain. The analysed material was cDNA or gDNA that came from T cells, B-cell-depleted T cells, or PBMCs.

Seattle enrolled patients during active infection and tracked them longitudinally. The length of the CDR3 is 19 residues. In germline, CDR1 is LGHDT, CDR2 YNNKEL (reference sequence). V was pared by 2 bases and J by 5 bases, with 20 bases of the junction left unmatched. In the study's own analysis: The assay estimated nucleated cells by amplifying reference gene primers. The method was immunoSEQ multiplex PCR; TCRdb's version includes in-frame clones alone and lacks a portion of them. V, J and clone size were drawn from that table, and D and trimming were deduced from the DNA. The repertoire holds 410,000 or so clones, 75% to 90% seen once, with 1.5% to 1.8% in the top ten.

The TCR was taken from a woman between 40 and 50 years old with COVID-19, enrolled during active disease. The sample taken for sequencing was peripheral blood. The chain employs TRBV3-1 (or the pseudogene TRBV3-2) and TRBJ2-7; 8 nucleotides align to TRBD2. In nucleotides, the CDR3 is TGTGCCAGCAGCCAACAATTTGGGGCGGGGGGAAGTCAGGTCAACGAGCAGTACTTC. Translating it yields CASSQQFGAGGSQVNEQYF.